The present entry profiles one TCR beta chain with its context. This sample is part of a study of blood T cell repertoires in COVID-19. Study at large: From the United States, Italy and Spain came samples of acute and convalescent COVID-19. T cells, B-cell-depleted T cells, or PBMCs supplied cDNA or gDNA.

V lost 4 bases and J lost 14; bases outside the gene matches: 4. Germline lookup yields CDR1 MGHDK and CDR2 SYGVNS. The CDR3 consists of 12 residues. As processed by the authors: Using reference gene primer amplification, nucleated cell counts were estimated. Some clones are missing from TCRdb's copy, which holds only in-frame ones; the method was immunoSEQ multiplex PCR. V, J and clone size are taken as reported in that table, and D and trimming were inferred from the DNA itself. The sample records some 100,000 clones, around 82% being singletons. The sequencing input was peripheral blood. The chain has TRBV25-1 and TRBJ1-6, with 8 positions matching TRBD1. The origin of this receptor is a man aged 50 to 59 with active or convalescent COVID-19. The DNA of the CDR3 is TGTGCCAGCAGTGCGACAGGGGCATCCCTCCACTTT. It specifies CASSATGASLHF.